Listed below are T cell receptor beta chains from one sample, sequenced in a study of blood T cell repertoires in COVID-19. TCRdb keeps only in-frame clones here, not all; method: immunoSEQ multiplex PCR. The sample gives 200,000 to 250,000 clones, about 88% of which show up once; 3% to 3.5% is in the top ten. Sequenced material: peripheral blood. Source of these receptors: a man between 60 and 70 years old with acute or convalescent COVID-19. CDR3s include the opening cysteine and the closing phenylalanine or tryptophan. D genes are given only for firm matches. Clone size is stated in some rows and not others, as once, few, many or a class when expanded.

clone_size,j_call,v_call,d_call,cdr3_nt,cdr3_aa
once,TRBJ2-2,TRBV9,TRBD2,TGTGCCAGCAGCGACGGTAGCGGGGGGGCTCGGGAGCTGTTTTTT,CASSDGSGGARELFF
-,TRBJ1-2,TRBV4-1,TRBD1,TGCGCCAGCAGCCAAGAAGGGGCAGGGGGCCACAGGGGGGATGGCTACACCTTC,CASSQEGAGGHRGDGYTF
-,TRBJ1-2,TRBV9,TRBD1,TGTGCCAGCAGCGTAGCTACGGGACAGGGGGCGGGCTACACCTTC,CASSVATGQGAGYTF
few,TRBJ1-2,TRBV4-1,TRBD1,TGCGCCAGCAGCCAAGTCCAGGGGGATGGCTACACCTTC,CASSQVQGDGYTF
-,TRBJ1-3,TRBV9,-,TGTGCCAGCAGCCTCCCTCCTAGGAACACCATATATTTT,CASSLPPRNTIYF
-,TRBJ1-2,TRBV5-1,-,TGCGCCAGCAGCTTGGAGGGGGCTAACTATGGCTACACCTTC,CASSLEGANYGYTF
once,TRBJ2-7,TRBV7-9,TRBD1,TGTGCCAGCAGCTCCCCCTACCCGGGACAGGGGACCTACGAGCAGTACTTC,CASSSPYPGQGTYEQYF
-,TRBJ2-1,TRBV5-1,TRBD2,TGCGCCAGCAGCTGGACTAGCGGGGGGCACAATGAGCAGTTCTTC,CASSWTSGGHNEQFF
-,TRBJ1-2,TRBV7-2,-,TGTGCCAGCAGCTTAGGGGGCAGGGACTATGGCTACACCTTC,CASSLGGRDYGYTF
-,TRBJ2-1,TRBV11-2,TRBD2,TGTGCCAGCAGCTGGACTAGCGGGAGTAGCTCCTACAATGAGCAGTTCTTC,CASSWTSGSSSYNEQFF